The 7 T cell receptor beta chains reported below all come from one sample, sequenced in a study of T cell responses to AZD1222 COVID-19 vaccine. The repertoire was sequenced with immunoSEQ multiplex PCR; TCRdb's copy has only in-frame clones and lacks some. This sample has 100,000 to 150,000 clones, with more than 90% found just once. This sample comprised peripheral blood, obtained on day 0 of AZD1222 vaccination. All receptors come from an adult in good health.

V and J are TRBV27 and TRBJ1-1; D uncertain. The germline CDR1 and CDR2 sequences are MNHEY and SMNVEV (reference sequence). Trimming took off 1 base at V and 5 bases at J, with 11 bases between the two ends. CDR3 size: 14 residues. Here the CDR3 DNA reads TGTGCCAGCAGTTTATGGTGGCAGGAGACTGAAGCTTTCTTT. This translates into CASSLWWQETEAFF.

The chain recombines TRBV5-1 with TRBJ2-7, with 9 bases identical to TRBD1. The CDR3 extends over 13 amino acids. With 6 bases clipped from V and 3 bases from J, the junction kept 4 bases outside the gene matches. The V gene's germline CDR1 is SGHRS and CDR2 YFSETQ. The CDR3: CASTEDRGYEQYF. In DNA form, the CDR3 reads TGCGCCAGCACAGAGGACAGGGGCTACGAGCAGTACTTC.

The chain has TRBV6-1 and TRBJ2-7; D is perhaps TRBD1 (6 bases). The germline V gene encodes CDR1 MNHNS and CDR2 SASEGT. V lost 5 bases to trimming and J lost 10 bases, with 15 bases between them. The CDR3 covers 12 residues. CDR3 loop: CASSWDIYDQYF. CDR3 bases: TGTGCCAGCAGTTGGGACATCTATGATCAGTACTTC.

V is TRBV7-2 and J is TRBJ2-7, with a possible D match to TRBD1 (5 bases). Germline V gene sequence: CDR1 SGHTA, CDR2 FQGNSA. The V end was cut by 1 base, the J end by 0 bases, with 7 bases between. The CDR3 spans 14 residues. This CDR3 reads CASSLEQASYEQYF. The CDR3 coding sequence is TGTGCCAGCAGCTTAGAACAGGCCTCCTACGAGCAGTACTTC.

CDR3 DNA: TGTGCCAGCAGTTTATTTCAGGGGTCGAACACTGAAGCTTTCTTT. This sequence encodes CASSLFQGSNTEAFF. V usage is TRBV28 and J usage is TRBJ1-1; D may be TRBD1 (6 bases). The V end was cut by 1 base, the J end by 1 base, with 10 bases between. Germline V gene lookup returns CDR1 MDHEN and CDR2 SYDVKM. CDR3 length equals 15 residues.

This clone has just a few counts. This chain uses TRBV5-1 with TRBJ1-6; D possibly corresponds to TRBD1 (6 bases). The CDR3 has 15 residues. Germline assignment: CDR1 SGHRS and CDR2 YFSETQ. Between the trimmed V and J ends, which lost 5 bases and 0 bases, there was a span of 9 bases. Written as DNA, the CDR3 is TGCGCCAGCAGTGACAGGAGCTCCTATAATTCACCCCTCCACTTT. Translated, it gives CASSDRSSYNSPLHF.

This clone showed up just once. The gene calls are TRBV7-2 and TRBJ2-1; 7 nucleotides match TRBD2. CDR1 is SGHTA and CDR2 is FQGNSA in the germline V gene. The V segment lost 4 bases and the J segment 0 bases; nucleotides outside the gene matches: 3. The CDR3 is 15 amino acids. CDR3 coding DNA: TGTGCCAGCAGCTGGGGACTAACCTCCTACAATGAGCAGTTCTTC. Encoded protein: CASSWGLTSYNEQFF.